The 26 T cell receptor beta chains below all came from one sample that was sequenced in a study of T cell responses to AZD1222 COVID-19 vaccine. Clones were read by immunoSEQ multiplex PCR, and TCRdb kept only the in-frame ones, dropping some. The sample has 85,000 to 100,000 clones; about 86% are singletons. The material sequenced was peripheral blood, taken on day 0 of AZD1222 vaccination. The source of these receptors is an adult in good health.

This chain connects TRBV30 to TRBJ1-1; 7 bases align to TRBD1. Germline assignment: CDR1 GTSNPN and CDR2 SVGIG (reference sequence). CDR3 length: 14 amino acids. Trimming cost V 5 bases and J 0 bases; bases outside gene matches: 6. The CDR3 loop is CAWCKGAVNTEAFF. CDR3 sequence (DNA): TGTGCCTGGTGCAAGGGGGCTGTGAACACTGAAGCTTTCTTT.

This chain links TRBV6-5 with TRBJ1-1; 9 bases map to TRBD1. Germline loops: CDR1 MNHEY, CDR2 SVGAGI. Trimming took 6 bases from V and 1 from J; bases not matched to a gene: 3. The CDR3 has 14 amino acids. Written as DNA, the CDR3 is TGTGCCAGCAGGAACAGGGGGCGGAACACTGAAGCTTTCTTT. Translation gives CASRNRGRNTEAFF.

This clone was counted at least ten times. The chain is built from TRBV4-2 and TRBJ2-2; 13 bases map to TRBD2. CDR3 length equals 15 residues. Germline CDR1 reads LGHNA; CDR2 reads YNFKEQ. V was pared by 3 bases and J by 6 bases, with 1 base of the junction left unmatched. CDR3 protein: CASSQGTSGAGELFF. The CDR3 DNA sequence: TGTGCCAGCAGCCAGGGGACTAGCGGGGCCGGGGAGCTGTTTTTT.

This chain links TRBV27 with TRBJ2-1; 12 bases align to TRBD2. Germline assignment: CDR1 MNHEY and CDR2 SMNVEV (reference sequence). This CDR3 spans 15 amino acids. V trimming: 2 bases; J trimming: 6 bases; junction bases outside the gene matches: 2. CDR3 sequence reads: CASSLLAGGPNEQFF. The DNA of the CDR3 is TGTGCCAGCAGTTTACTAGCGGGGGGGCCCAATGAGCAGTTCTTC.

The chain employs TRBV9 and TRBJ1-1, with no clear D. Germline CDR1 is SGDLS and CDR2 is YYNGEE. The CDR3 is 13 residues long. Trimming removed 0 bases at V and 4 bases at J, with 7 bases between. CDR3 coding DNA: TGTGCCAGCAGCGTAGTGGGATCCACTGAAGCTTTCTTT. Amino acid sequence: CASSVVGSTEAFF.

V usage is TRBV10-3 and J usage is TRBJ2-4, with unresolved D. Germline CDR1 reads ENHRY; CDR2 reads SYGVKD. The CDR3 covers 15 residues. The ends were cut back, 2 bases at V and 3 bases at J, with 11 bases in the middle. The CDR3 coding sequence is TGTGCCATCAGTGAGGAGGTCAGCCTCAAAAACATTCAGTACTTC. Translation gives CAISEEVSLKNIQYF.

The chain employs TRBV7-8 and TRBJ2-7, with D perhaps assigned TRBD1 or TRBD2 (5 bases each). CDR3 length: 13 amino acids. Trimming took off 7 bases at V and 3 bases at J, with 13 bases between the two ends. Germline V lookup: CDR1 SGHVS, CDR2 FQNEAQ. The DNA for the CDR3 is TGTGCCAGCAACCAGGGAGCTAACTACGAGCAGTACTTC. Translation: CASNQGANYEQYF.

This clone was found once. This chain uses TRBV6-5 with TRBJ2-5, with 7 bases that match TRBD2. Germline values: CDR1 MNHEY, CDR2 SVGAGI. The V segment lost 5 bases and the J segment 2 bases; nucleotides outside the gene matches: 5. This CDR3 spans 14 amino acids. The CDR3 DNA sequence: TGTGCCAGCAGTCTTTGGGGGGGACAAGAGACCCAGTACTTC. Protein: CASSLWGGQETQYF.

This clone was observed a few times. V is TRBV6-2 or TRBV6-3 and J is TRBJ2-3, with TRBD2 identical over 7 bases. CDR3 length: 17 residues. V lost 0 bases, J lost 4 bases, and 10 bases stayed unmatched. Germline loops: CDR1 MNHEY, CDR2 SVGEGT. The CDR3 region is CASSYSRAGVSPDTQYF. The CDR3 DNA reads TGTGCCAGCAGTTACTCCAGGGCGGGAGTGTCTCCAGATACGCAGTATTTT.

A few counts support this clone. The gene calls are TRBV5-1 and TRBJ2-5; tentatively, D is TRBD1 (5 bases). This CDR3 region has 14 residues. The germline V gene encodes CDR1 SGHRS and CDR2 YFSETQ. V was clipped by 0 bases and J by 5 bases, with 11 bases between them. The CDR3 DNA sequence: TGCGCCAGCAGCTTGGTCGCAGGGTTCGAGACCCAGTACTTC. It yields the protein CASSLVAGFETQYF.

The gene calls are TRBV14 and TRBJ2-7, with TRBD1 matching over 8 bases. V shed 4 bases, J shed 4 bases, and the junction held 6 bases outside the gene matches. The CDR3 is made up of 14 amino acids. In germline, CDR1 is SGHDN, CDR2 FVKESK. The CDR3 DNA is TGTGCCAGCAGCCGACGGGACAGGCCTTACGAGCAGTACTTC. This gives the protein CASSRRDRPYEQYF. The complete variable domain, with remaining parts taken from reference TRBV14 and TRBJ2-7, reads EAGVTQFPSHSVIEKGQTVTLRCDPISGHDNLYWYRRVMGKEIKFLLHFVKESKQDESGMPNNRFLAERTGGTYSTLKVQPAELEDSGVYFCASSRRDRPYEQYFGPGTRLTVT.

Judged by abundance, this clone is medium-sized. The gene calls are TRBV19 and TRBJ1-1; D perhaps matches TRBD1 (5 bases). CDR3 length: 15 amino acids. V lost 6 bases and J 1 base, leaving 15 bases between the germline ends. Germline V gives CDR1 LNHDA, CDR2 SQIVND (reference sequence). The CDR3 region is CASRALGGGNTEAFF. In DNA form, the CDR3 reads TGTGCCAGTAGGGCGCTGGGGGGAGGGAACACTGAAGCTTTCTTT.

The J gene is TRBJ1-3, the V gene TRBV7-6; 7 nucleotides match TRBD1. The V segment lost 6 bases and the J segment 3 bases; nucleotides outside the gene matches: 8. Germline V gene data show CDR1 as SGHVS and CDR2 as FNYEAQ. This CDR3 has 15 residues. CDR3 nucleotides: TGTGCCAGCAGTTCTCCTCAGGGGGTTGGAAACACCATATATTTT. Translating gives CASSSPQGVGNTIYF. Supplemented by reference TRBV7-6 and TRBJ1-3, the full variable domain reads GAGVSQSPRYKVTKRGQDVALRCDPISGHVSLYWYRQALGQGPEFLTYFNYEAQQDKSGLPNDRFSAERPEGSISTLTIQRTEQRDSAMYRCASSSPQGVGNTIYFGEGSWLTVV.

The table lists this clone with a count of one. V gene TRBV5-4 combines with J gene TRBJ1-1; D not certain. Germline-derived CDR1 and CDR2 are SGHNT and YYREEE (reference sequence). CDR3 length: 14 amino acids. V shed 1 base and J shed 6 bases, with 13 bases lying between them. The CDR3 region is CASSLLSVGSEAFF. DNA of the CDR3: TGTGCCAGCAGCTTGCTCTCGGTTGGTTCTGAAGCTTTCTTT.

The rearrangement joins TRBV4-1 to TRBJ2-6; possibly TRBD1 for D (6 bases). The CDR3 covers 19 residues. Germline CDR1 and CDR2: MGHRA and YSYEKL. Deletions cut 0 bases from V and 0 bases from J, with 15 bases between. In DNA, the CDR3 is TGCGCCAGCAGCCAAGATCTAGGACAGCATAACTCTGGGGCCAACGTCCTGACTTTC. Protein sequence: CASSQDLGQHNSGANVLTF.

The chain couples TRBV11-2 to TRBJ1-2; 7 nucleotides agree with TRBD1. V trimming: 5 bases; J trimming: 3 bases; junction bases outside the gene matches: 3. The CDR3 runs to 13 residues. In germline, CDR1 is SGHAT, CDR2 FQNNGV. Here the CDR3 reads CASSIGQDYGYTF. CDR3 sequence (DNA): TGTGCCAGCAGCATCGGACAGGACTATGGCTACACCTTC. The entire variable domain, with the rest obtained from reference TRBV11-2 and TRBJ1-2, is as follows: EAGVAQSPRYKIIEKRQSVAFWCNPISGHATLYWYQQILGQGPKLLIQFQNNGVVDDSQLPKDRFSAERLKGVDSTLKIQPAKLEDSAVYLCASSIGQDYGYTFGSGTRLTVV.

This chain connects TRBV27 to TRBJ1-6; D might be TRBD1 (6 bases). Germline CDR1 MNHEY, CDR2 SMNVEV (reference sequence). Trimming removed 5 bases from V and 9 bases from J, with 14 bases in between. The CDR3 runs 14 residues. The CDR3 coding sequence is TGTGCCAGCAGTCAACTGCACAGGGTTTCACCCCTCCACTTT. Translation: CASSQLHRVSPLHF.

The chain is built from TRBV7-8 and TRBJ2-7, with D perhaps assigned TRBD1 or TRBD2 (5 bases each). CDR1 is SGHVS, CDR2 FQNEAQ, per germline. The CDR3 loop spans 15 amino acids. V lost 8 bases, J lost 1 base, and 18 bases lay in between. The CDR3 reads CASQGYVSGSYEQYF. The CDR3 DNA reads TGTGCCAGCCAGGGCTACGTATCGGGATCCTACGAGCAGTACTTC.

The rearrangement links TRBV5-1 to TRBJ2-7; TRBD1 matches 11 bases. The CDR3 is 15 amino acids. Germline-derived CDR1 and CDR2 are SGHRS and YFSETQ. V shed 2 bases, J shed 3 bases, and the junction held 4 bases outside the gene matches. The CDR3 reads CASSFEGQGVYEQYF. In DNA form, the CDR3 reads TGCGCCAGCAGCTTTGAGGGACAGGGGGTCTACGAGCAGTACTTC.

The chain links TRBV7-8 to TRBJ2-3; weak D call: TRBD2 (5 bases). The V end lost 4 bases, the J end lost 4 bases, and 15 bases lay between the germline ends. Germline V gene sequence: CDR1 SGHVS, CDR2 FQNEAQ. There are 15 residues in the CDR3. CDR3 nucleotides: TGTGCCAGCAGCTCAGACTATGGGCGGGCAGATACGCAGTATTTT. Amino acids: CASSSDYGRADTQYF.

This clone occurred once. The chain uses TRBV19 and TRBJ2-1; D gene uncertain. V shed 7 bases and J shed 3 bases, with 13 bases lying between them. The CDR3 length is 14 residues. The germline V gene has CDR1 LNHDA and CDR2 SQIVND (reference sequence). CDR3 residues: CASKVIGNYNEQFF. CDR3 sequence (DNA): TGTGCCAGTAAAGTGATAGGGAACTACAATGAGCAGTTCTTC.

The CDR3 sequence is CASSQSRGLIDTQYF. CDR3 nucleotides: TGCGCCAGCAGTCAATCACGGGGGCTGATAGATACGCAGTATTTT. V gene TRBV23-1 combines with J gene TRBJ2-3; the D gene could be TRBD1 or TRBD2 (6 bases each). TRBV23-1 is an open reading frame whose function is uncertain. The CDR3 loop spans 15 amino acids. V was shortened by 0 bases and J by 5 bases, with 12 bases between the two germline ends.

The rearrangement joins TRBV6-5 to TRBJ1-5; D remains ambiguous. Germline assignment: CDR1 MNHEY and CDR2 SVGAGI. V was cut by 2 bases and J by 1 base, with 3 bases left in between. This CDR3 region has 13 residues. The CDR3 reads CASSYDSNQPQHF. Written as DNA, the CDR3 is TGTGCCAGCAGTTACGACAGCAATCAGCCCCAGCATTTT.

V usage is TRBV7-3 and J usage is TRBJ2-3, with 8 nucleotides matching TRBD2. Germline V gene data show CDR1 as SGHTA and CDR2 as FQGTGA. V lost 6 bases and J lost 4; bases outside the gene matches: 9. There are 15 residues in the CDR3. CDR3 in amino acids: CASSPRAGAPDTQYF. The DNA of the CDR3 is TGTGCCAGCAGTCCAAGAGCGGGAGCCCCAGATACGCAGTATTTT.

The chain uses TRBV27 and TRBJ1-2; D not certain. The CDR3 is made up of 14 amino acids. Per germline, CDR1 MNHEY and CDR2 SMNVEV (reference sequence). Trimming shortened V by 2 bases and J by 8 bases, and 15 bases separated the two germline ends. The CDR3 here is CASSLGAGPSGYTF. In DNA form, the CDR3 reads TGTGCCAGCAGTTTAGGCGCAGGCCCCAGCGGCTACACCTTC.

This clone has a count of ten or more. The chain employs TRBV7-8 and TRBJ2-3; D is uncertain. Trimming pared 6 bases from V and 4 bases from J, leaving 5 bases between. Germline CDR1 is SGHVS and CDR2 is FQNEAQ. The CDR3 runs to 11 residues. CDR3 nucleotide sequence: TGTGCCAGCAGGGGTCCAGATACGCAGTATTTT. It codes for CASRGPDTQYF.